This T cell receptor beta chain was profiled in a study of regulatory T cells in long-lasting Graves disease. Time point noted: newly diagnosed GD, antithyroid drugs for less than 3 months. The TCR library used RNA extracted from PBMCs. To make TCR beta libraries, researchers used iRepertoire HTBI primers and Arm-PCR of CDR3 regions. TCRdb independently ran MiXCR on the multiplex PCR reads; one entry per CDR3 protein. The repertoire includes 450,000 to 600,000 distinct CDR3 sequences, 13% of them detected once, and 10% sits in the top ten. The sample holds many counts of this clonotype. The CDR3 consists of 15 residues. Germline assignment: CDR1 MNHEY and CDR2 SMNVEV (reference sequence). The V and J ends lost 4 bases and 3 bases, in that order; junction bases with no gene match: 8. This sample also appeared in a second study, on T cells in Graves' hyperthyroidism and ophthalmopathy.

The V gene is TRBV27, the J gene TRBJ1-2; 7 bases are a match to TRBD1. This TCR was recovered from a man aged 25 to 40 with Graves disease. The sample in question was peripheral blood mononuclear cells (PBMCs), obtained at new diagnosis, from a patient treated with antithyroid drugs. CDR3 loop: CASSSRDRWDYGYTF. The CDR3 DNA is TGTGCCAGCAGTTCCCGGGACAGATGGGACTATGGCTACACCTTC.